This TCR beta chain was sequenced for a study of blood T cell repertoires in COVID-19. Study-level background: Material from acute and convalescent COVID-19 was sourced from the United States, Italy and Spain.

In the source study's methods: Amplification of reference gene primers was used by the study to estimate nucleated cell counts. Generated by immunoSEQ multiplex PCR, the TCRdb table keeps only in-frame clones and is missing some. D and trimming were read from the DNA, whereas the V and J calls and clone size are those reported in that table. The sample records over 250,000 clones, 89% being singletons. CDR3 length: 15 residues. The chain joins TRBV21-1 to TRBJ1-1; the table assigns TRBD1, which was not confirmed against the DNA. TRBV21-1 is designated a pseudogene. The origin of this receptor is a middle-aged man with acute or convalescent COVID-19. Sequencing was done on a sample of peripheral blood. CDR3 amino acids: CASSPQDRGPAEAFF. As DNA, the CDR3 is TGTGCCAGCAGCCCCCAGGACAGGGGGCCGGCTGAAGCTTTCTTT.